The clone carrying this T cell receptor (beta chain) has just a few counts. Its antigen remains unknown. Trimming shortened V by 2 bases and J by 13 bases, and 12 bases separated the two germline ends. The CDR3 has 13 amino acids. Per germline, CDR1 MDHEN and CDR2 SYDVKM. This sample was taken from a study of T cells in Graves' hyperthyroidism and ophthalmopathy. Points from the study as a whole: In the analysis, a 13 V-J model separated ophthalmopathy from stable hyperthyroidism. Ophthalmopathy, which appeared later, was predicted by the model a median approximately six months before onset.

Those patients with uncontrolled infection, other autoimmune disease, pregnancy or lactation were excluded. The investigators amplified TCR beta CDR3 regions from RNA transcripts. First-round RT-PCR targeting the TCR CDR3 was performed with the HTBI primer set. Each CDR3 protein is one row after TCRdb ran MiXCR on the multiplex PCR reads. The sample lists under 350,000 distinct CDR3 sequences, around 15% occurring once. Specimen: blood. The sequence was collected from an older woman with Graves' ophthalmopathy. The chain uses TRBV28 and TRBJ1-6; TRBD1 might be the D (5 bases). The CDR3 is CASSLDEGRPLHF. The CDR3 DNA is TGTGCCAGCAGTTTAGATGAGGGGAGGCCCCTCCACTTT.